Each of the 9 T cell receptor beta chains below was sequenced from the same sample in a study of technical replicates of blood from a few donors. Generated by immunoSEQ multiplex PCR, the TCRdb table keeps only in-frame clones and is missing some. The sample has 65,000 to 90,000 clones, 80% to 90% seen once. The specimen sequenced was PBMCs. These receptor sequences come from a human donor in good health. Some clones in this sample may be carry-over from other donors' samples.

This chain joins TRBV19 and TRBJ1-5; no reliable D call. CDR3 length: 12 amino acids. CDR1 and CDR2 (germline): LNHDA, SQIVND (reference sequence). Deletions cut 2 bases from V and 5 bases from J, with 4 bases between. CDR3 DNA: TGTGCCAGTAGTATACCATATCAGCCCCAGCATTTT. Protein: CASSIPYQPQHF. The whole variable domain, filled in from reference TRBV19 and TRBJ1-5, reads DGGITQSPKYLFRKEGQNVTLSCEQNLNHDAMYWYRQDPGQGLRLIYYSQIVNDFQKGDIAEGYSVSREKKESFPLTVTSAQKNPTAFYLCASSIPYQPQHFGDGTRLSIL.

V usage is TRBV11-3 and J usage is TRBJ2-3, with 8 bases identical to TRBD2. The CDR3 sequence is 16 residues long. Trimming took 1 base from V and 4 from J; bases not matched to a gene: 7. Germline CDR1 reads SGHNT; CDR2 reads YENEEA. CDR3 protein: CASSLGGSGVADTQYF. Here the CDR3 DNA reads TGTGCCAGCAGCTTAGGGGGTAGCGGGGTCGCAGATACGCAGTATTTT. The whole variable domain, remainder taken from reference TRBV11-3 and TRBJ2-3, is EAGVVQSPRYKIIEKKQPVAFWCNPISGHNTLYWYLQNLGQGPELLIRYENEEAVDDSQLPKDRFSAERLKGVDSTLKIQPAELGDSAVYLCASSLGGSGVADTQYFGPGTRLTVL.

This clone was seen just once. The J gene is TRBJ2-1, the V gene TRBV7-7; 7 nucleotides line up with TRBD1. J gave up 6 bases and V 4 bases, and 3 bases lay outside the gene matches. Germline CDR1 SSHAT, CDR2 FNYEAQ (reference sequence). The CDR3 contains 13 residues. The CDR3 DNA is TGTGCCAGCAGCTCCGGGACAGCCAATGAGCAGTTCTTC. It translates to CASSSGTANEQFF.

The chain combines TRBV27 with TRBJ2-2; the D gene is possibly TRBD2 (6 bases). V lost 3 bases and J lost 5, with 13 bases in between. The CDR3 runs 15 residues. Germline V gene lookup returns CDR1 MNHEY and CDR2 SMNVEV (reference sequence). The CDR3 nucleotides are TGTGCCAGCAGTTTCTCCCAGGGAGGAACCGGGGAGCTGTTTTTT. This encodes CASSFSQGGTGELFF.

The rearrangement joins TRBV18 to TRBJ2-7; D is perhaps TRBD1 (6 bases). Germline V gene sequence: CDR1 KGHSH, CDR2 LQKENI. The CDR3 loop spans 13 amino acids. Trimming stripped 5 bases from V and 2 bases from J, with 10 bases between. In DNA, the CDR3 is TGTGCCAGCTCAAGAGGACAGCCCTACGAGCAGTACTTC. Encoded protein: CASSRGQPYEQYF.

This chain links TRBV7-9 with TRBJ1-2; 10 bases are shared with TRBD1. Trimming at V came to 3 bases and at J to 2 bases, leaving 6 bases not matched to a gene. The CDR3 loop spans 16 amino acids. The germline V gene has CDR1 SEHNR and CDR2 FQNEAQ (reference sequence). The CDR3 coding sequence is TGTGCCAGCAGCTTTAGGGGACAGGGGAACAACTATGGCTACACCTTC. Protein product: CASSFRGQGNNYGYTF.

The chain recombines TRBV7-3 with TRBJ2-1; tentative D call: TRBD2 (5 bases). Germline loops: CDR1 SGHTA, CDR2 FQGTGA. The CDR3 is 14 amino acids. Trimming took 2 bases from V and 4 from J, leaving 9 bases between them. The chain's CDR3 is CASSLQAAYNEQFF. The CDR3 nucleotides are TGTGCCAGCAGCTTACAAGCGGCGTACAATGAGCAGTTCTTC.

The V gene is TRBV19, the J gene TRBJ1-4; D is undetermined. There are 15 residues in the CDR3. V lost 4 bases and J lost 3, with 12 bases in between. CDR1 and CDR2 (germline): LNHDA, SQIVND (reference sequence). The CDR3 region is CASSTMASSNEKLFF. The CDR3, as DNA: TGTGCCAGTAGTACGATGGCCTCATCTAATGAAAAACTGTTTTTT.

The rearrangement joins TRBV5-6 to TRBJ1-3; TRBD1 might be the D (6 bases). Trimming removed 3 bases at V and 2 bases at J, with 9 bases between. The V gene's germline CDR1 is SGHDT and CDR2 YYEEEE. The CDR3 totals 14 residues. The CDR3 reads CASSYRVTGNTIYF. The CDR3 nucleotides read TGTGCCAGCAGCTACAGGGTTACTGGAAACACCATATATTTT.